This paragraph reports one TCR beta chain. The V and J ends lost 2 bases and 2 bases, in that order; junction bases with no gene match: 8. The CDR3 totals 16 residues. Germline lookup yields CDR1 LNHDA and CDR2 SQIVND (reference sequence). The record originates from a study of blood T cell repertoires in COVID-19. Some clones are missing from TCRdb's copy, which holds only in-frame ones; the method was immunoSEQ multiplex PCR. The sample lists some 500,000 clones; approximately 87% were seen once. This sequence was found in a woman aged 40-49 years who had recovered from COVID-19. Material: PBMCs or T cells enriched from blood (not recorded which). The gene calls are TRBV19 and TRBJ2-7; 8 positions match TRBD2. The CDR3, as DNA: TGTGCCAGTAGTATAACTGGCGGGAGGTCCCCCTACGAGCAGTACTTC. Translated, it gives CASSITGGRSPYEQYF.